These T cell receptor beta chains were read from a single sample in a study of response to subunit inactivated influenza vaccine. A single record per CDR3 protein comes from TCRdb applying MiXCR to the RT-PCR reads. The sample yields 500,000 to 700,000 distinct CDR3 sequences, under 25% seen once. This same sample was also part of a study on T cells expressing NK-cell markers.

Sample: CD4+ T cells sorted from PBMCs, taken about 11 days after vaccination. Source of these receptors: a man aged 50-60 years who received an inactivated influenza vaccine. The conserved cysteine and the conserved F or W are not part of the CDR3 here. Fields, in order: J gene, V gene, CDR3 protein.

j_gene: TRBJ1-1
v_gene: TRBV9
CDR3aa: ASSVSPQMVEAF

j_gene: TRBJ1-5
v_gene: TRBV20-1
CDR3aa: SASPGQHNQPQH

j_gene: TRBJ2-1
v_gene: TRBV2
CDR3aa: ASGYLQEVF

j_gene: TRBJ2-3
v_gene: TRBV28
CDR3aa: ASSLLGLADSTDTQY

j_gene: TRBJ2-5
v_gene: TRBV27
CDR3aa: ASSFAVNQETQY

j_gene: TRBJ2-5
v_gene: TRBV9
CDR3aa: ASSVGTGQNQETQY

j_gene: TRBJ2-6
v_gene: TRBV6-5
CDR3aa: ASSYLAASGANVLT

j_gene: TRBJ2-3
v_gene: TRBV2
CDR3aa: ASSDSPSGDTQY

j_gene: TRBJ1-2
v_gene: TRBV7-9
CDR3aa: ASRLPGQGNYGYT

j_gene: TRBJ2-5
v_gene: TRBV12-3/TRBV12-4
CDR3aa: ASSSRQGAKETQY

j_gene: TRBJ1-3
v_gene: TRBV15
CDR3aa: ATSRDGGTASGNTIY

j_gene: TRBJ2-3
v_gene: TRBV6-2/TRBV6-3
CDR3aa: ASSYSWDGTDTQY

j_gene: TRBJ1-2
v_gene: TRBV12-3/TRBV12-4
CDR3aa: ASSFTANYGYT

j_gene: TRBJ2-3
v_gene: TRBV30
CDR3aa: AWTRAQSTDTQY

j_gene: TRBJ2-2
v_gene: TRBV4-3
CDR3aa: ASSQGAGTDTGELF

j_gene: TRBJ2-7
v_gene: TRBV6-5
CDR3aa: ASSYATGMSYEQY

j_gene: TRBJ1-5
v_gene: TRBV19
CDR3aa: ASRDLYSNQPQH

j_gene: TRBJ1-1
v_gene: TRBV2
CDR3aa: ASSPTGRHTEAF

j_gene: TRBJ2-3
v_gene: TRBV6-2/TRBV6-3
CDR3aa: ASTLGGGVGTDTQY

j_gene: TRBJ2-3
v_gene: TRBV7-9
CDR3aa: ASSSELAGVATDTQY

j_gene: TRBJ1-6
v_gene: TRBV12-3/TRBV12-4
CDR3aa: ASRQGQNSPLH

j_gene: TRBJ2-5
v_gene: TRBV20-1
CDR3aa: SARGPEGQETQY

j_gene: TRBJ2-1
v_gene: TRBV20-1
CDR3aa: SAGSAGRYNEQF

j_gene: TRBJ2-6
v_gene: TRBV5-1
CDR3aa: ASSIPGQTLSGANVLT

j_gene: TRBJ2-7
v_gene: TRBV20-1
CDR3aa: SALTPQGYEQY

j_gene: TRBJ2-7
v_gene: TRBV29-1
CDR3aa: SVGGDRGSYEQY

j_gene: TRBJ2-3
v_gene: TRBV20-1
CDR3aa: SARVSRGADTQY

j_gene: TRBJ2-7
v_gene: TRBV3-1
CDR3aa: ASSQTLSYEQY

j_gene: TRBJ1-1
v_gene: TRBV5-5
CDR3aa: ASSPRATQNTEAF

j_gene: TRBJ1-5
v_gene: TRBV12-3/TRBV12-4
CDR3aa: ASSLAGGNNQPQH

j_gene: TRBJ2-5
v_gene: TRBV15
CDR3aa: ATSRYGRSNVQY

j_gene: TRBJ2-7
v_gene: TRBV29-1
CDR3aa: SVVQRGYEQY

j_gene: TRBJ2-7
v_gene: TRBV20-1
CDR3aa: SAMIRNSYEQY

j_gene: TRBJ2-7
v_gene: TRBV7-2
CDR3aa: ASSPRDFQYEQY

j_gene: TRBJ2-1
v_gene: TRBV7-9
CDR3aa: ASTKSSGLAGGDEQF

j_gene: TRBJ2-7
v_gene: TRBV5-1
CDR3aa: ASSLGTVPYEQY

j_gene: TRBJ1-2
v_gene: TRBV7-8
CDR3aa: ASSSRTATNYGYT

j_gene: TRBJ2-2
v_gene: TRBV5-4
CDR3aa: ASRTGTSGRSNTGELF

j_gene: TRBJ2-3
v_gene: TRBV5-6
CDR3aa: ASSSRLAGGPYTQY

j_gene: TRBJ2-5
v_gene: TRBV7-9
CDR3aa: ASSPGQGWSETQY

j_gene: TRBJ1-1
v_gene: TRBV7-8
CDR3aa: ASSPFRQGGMNTEAF

j_gene: TRBJ1-5
v_gene: TRBV7-6
CDR3aa: ASSLQQGENQPQH

j_gene: TRBJ1-2
v_gene: TRBV12-3/TRBV12-4
CDR3aa: ATQMSAANYGYT

j_gene: TRBJ1-3
v_gene: TRBV20-1
CDR3aa: SASWRSGNTIY

j_gene: TRBJ1-2
v_gene: TRBV30
CDR3aa: AGGIYRGYT

j_gene: TRBJ2-7
v_gene: TRBV5-1
CDR3aa: ASSLAGKPTYEQY

j_gene: TRBJ2-3
v_gene: TRBV10-3
CDR3aa: AISSGTRLDTQY